These 32 T cell receptor beta chains were all obtained from the same sample, sequenced in a study of T-cell memory formation after mild COVID-19. TCRdb ran MiXCR on the 5' RACE reads and lists one entry per CDR3 protein. Of around 390,000 distinct CDR3 sequences in the sample, approximately 15% were seen once. Source material: PBMCs or a T cell subset sorted from them (not recorded which). These receptors originate from a man between 18 and 29 years old who had mild COVID-19 (a few samples of this study predate the infection). Cell type and time point are not known.

The chain employs TRBV6-5 and TRBJ1-3, with D uncertain. CDR3 length equals 14 residues. With 4 bases removed from V and 4 bases from J, the gap between germline ends came to 11 bases. Per the germline V gene, CDR1 is MNHEY and CDR2 is SVGAGI. The CDR3 sequence: CASSSEVRGNTIYF. The CDR3 DNA reads TGTGCCAGCAGTTCCGAGGTCCGAGGAAACACCATATATTTT.

The table lists this clonotype with a few counts. This CDR3 is CASSLGSAASSSSYNEQFF. The CDR3 region has the DNA TGTGCCAGCAGCTTGGGATCAGCGGCCTCGTCGAGCTCCTACAATGAGCAGTTCTTC. The V call is TRBV7-3, the J call TRBJ2-1; D possibly corresponds to TRBD2 (5 bases). Germline CDR1 reads SGHTA; CDR2 reads FQGTGA. This CDR3 comprises 19 residues. The V gene lost 3 bases and the J gene lost 0 bases, with 21 bases spanning the gap.

This clonotype showed up many times. V gene TRBV3-1 combines with J gene TRBJ1-5; a weak D match, TRBD1 (5 bases). Per germline, CDR1 LGHDT and CDR2 YNNKEL (reference sequence). This CDR3 comprises 14 residues. Between the trimmed V and J ends, which lost 4 bases and 3 bases, there was a span of 10 bases. For the CDR3, the DNA is TGTGCCAGCAGCCGTCAGGGCGACAATCAGCCCCAGCATTTT. Translating gives CASSRQGDNQPQHF.

V gene TRBV4-1 combines with J gene TRBJ1-1, with D unresolved. Germline CDR1 MGHRA, CDR2 YSYEKL. V lost 2 bases, J lost 4 bases, and 8 bases lay in between. The CDR3 spans 13 residues. The CDR3 sequence is CASSQREITEAFF. CDR3 DNA sequence: TGCGCCAGCAGCCAAAGGGAAATCACTGAAGCTTTCTTT.

This clonotype was picked up a small number of times. The chain recombines TRBV7-9 with TRBJ2-1; maybe TRBD2 (6 bases). Germline values: CDR1 SEHNR, CDR2 FQNEAQ (reference sequence). The V and J ends lost 4 bases and 7 bases respectively, with 14 bases between them. The CDR3 totals 14 residues. The DNA of the CDR3 is TGTGCCAGCAGCTCGGCCGGGACTTCGAATGAGCAGTTCTTC. Translating it yields CASSSAGTSNEQFF.

There are a few counts of this clonotype. The rearrangement uses TRBV5-1 and TRBJ2-3; weak D call: TRBD1 (5 bases). The V end lost 0 bases, the J end lost 5 bases, and 10 bases lay between the germline ends. Germline V gene lookup returns CDR1 SGHRS and CDR2 YFSETQ. This CDR3 comprises 14 residues. The CDR3 DNA sequence: TGCGCCAGCAGCTTGGTTGGCAGGGAAGATACGCAGTATTTT. Encoded protein: CASSLVGREDTQYF.

The gene calls are TRBV28 and TRBJ2-5; a possible D gene is TRBD1 (5 bases). The CDR3 is made up of 13 amino acids. CDR1 and CDR2 from the germline V gene are MDHEN and SYDVKM. V was pared by 6 bases and J by 6 bases, with 14 bases between. The CDR3 DNA sequence: TGTGCCAGCAGGTCGACAGTTAAGAAGACCCAGTACTTC. This codes for CASRSTVKKTQYF.

This clonotype was seen more than once but under ten times. The chain links TRBV25-1 to TRBJ2-5, with a tentative D call TRBD1 (5 bases). Trimming removed 5 bases at V and 7 bases at J, with 14 bases between. Germline V gene data show CDR1 as MGHDK and CDR2 as SYGVNS. The CDR3 covers 13 residues. The CDR3 region is CASSPGQDVTQYF. The CDR3 DNA follows: TGTGCCAGCAGTCCAGGGCAGGATGTGACCCAGTACTTC.

This rearrangement joins TRBV10-3 to TRBJ2-3, with 16 bases identical to TRBD2. Germline trimming cut 6 bases from V and 0 bases from J; bases unmatched to any gene: 9. Germline V CDR1 and CDR2: ENHRY, SYGVKD. CDR3 length: 19 amino acids. The CDR3 nucleotides are TGTGCCATCAGCGCCCTCGGGGGACTAGCGGGGGGGAGCACAGATACGCAGTATTTT. Protein sequence: CAISALGGLAGGSTDTQYF.

The chain carries TRBV20-1 and TRBJ1-2, with D perhaps matching TRBD1 (5 bases). Germline CDR1 reads DFQATT; CDR2 reads SNEGSKA (reference sequence). Trimming took off 5 bases at V and 2 bases at J, with 12 bases between the two ends. The CDR3 is 13 residues long. CDR3 in amino acids: CSASEQENYGYTF. Here the CDR3 DNA reads TGCAGTGCTTCCGAACAGGAAAACTATGGCTACACCTTC.

This clonotype turned up a few times. CDR3 in DNA: TGCGCCAGCAGCTCCGGGACAGGGGGGATCGAGCAGTACTTC. It encodes CASSSGTGGIEQYF. This chain connects TRBV5-1 to TRBJ2-7; TRBD1 matches 11 bases. Germline trimming cut 3 bases from V and 6 bases from J; bases unmatched to any gene: 5. Germline V lookup: CDR1 SGHRS, CDR2 YFSETQ. The CDR3 runs 14 residues.

The rearrangement joins TRBV4-3 to TRBJ1-5; 8 bases are a match to TRBD1. Losses at the gene ends were 4 bases for V and 4 bases for J; bases not matched to a gene: 6. The CDR3 has 15 amino acids. The germline CDR1 and CDR2 sequences are LGHNA and YSLEER. Written as DNA, the CDR3 is TGCGCCAGCAGCCGGTCGACAGGGGCAAATCAGCCCCAGCATTTT. Its translation is CASSRSTGANQPQHF.

This chain connects TRBV4-1 to TRBJ2-7; D gene unclear. Germline V gene sequence: CDR1 MGHRA, CDR2 YSYEKL. The CDR3 covers 15 residues. The V and J ends lost 1 base and 6 bases respectively, with 16 bases between them. In nucleotides, the CDR3 is TGCGCCAGCAGCCAAGGTTCTGGATCTCCCCCCGAGCAGTACTTC. It specifies CASSQGSGSPPEQYF.

The chain recombines TRBV12-3 or TRBV12-4 with TRBJ1-1; possibly TRBD1 for D (5 bases). V was pared by 3 bases and J by 3 bases, with 11 bases between. The CDR3 loop spans 14 amino acids. Written as DNA, the CDR3 is TGTGCCAGCAGTTTCGCGGGGGGGGACACTGAAGCTTTCTTT. Amino acid sequence: CASSFAGGDTEAFF.

The chain combines TRBV6-2 or TRBV6-3 with TRBJ1-1; D gene unclear. The V end lost 2 bases, the J end lost 11 bases, and 15 bases lay between the germline ends. CDR1 and CDR2 from the germline V gene are MNHEY and SVGEGT. The CDR3 length is 13 residues. For the CDR3, the DNA is TGTGCCAGCAGTTACCCCACCTCCCGATTGGCTTTCTTT. Translated: CASSYPTSRLAFF.

V is TRBV18 and J is TRBJ2-3; D call uncertain. The CDR3 is 14 amino acids. The ends were cut back, 3 bases at V and 6 bases at J, with 13 bases in the middle. Looked up from germline, CDR1 is KGHSH and CDR2 is LQKENI. The CDR3 coding sequence is TGTGCCAGCTCACCGACTCCAGGACCCGATACGCAGTATTTT. The encoded protein is CASSPTPGPDTQYF.

This clonotype was observed a few times. The V gene is TRBV27, the J gene TRBJ2-3, with 7 positions matching TRBD1. CDR1 and CDR2 from the germline V gene are MNHEY and SMNVEV (reference sequence). Losses at the gene ends were 5 bases for V and 4 bases for J; bases not matched to a gene: 18. The CDR3 sequence is 18 residues long. Written as DNA, the CDR3 is TGTGCCAGCAGTCTCCAAGTTCCACAGGGGTCGATACCAGATACGCAGTATTTT. This gives the protein CASSLQVPQGSIPDTQYF.

The gene calls are TRBV6-5 and TRBJ2-2; 11 nucleotides line up with TRBD1. CDR1 and CDR2 from the germline V gene are MNHEY and SVGAGI. The CDR3 runs 17 residues. Trimming removed 5 bases from V and 5 bases from J; junction bases left unmatched: 10. The chain's CDR3 is CASSRTGGTSRTGELFF. As DNA, the CDR3 is TGTGCCAGCAGTCGGACAGGGGGCACCTCGCGAACCGGGGAGCTGTTTTTT.

The chain is built from TRBV7-2 and TRBJ2-2; possibly TRBD2 for D (5 bases). This CDR3 region has 14 residues. Germline CDR1 SGHTA, CDR2 FQGNSA. Trimming cost V 5 bases and J 6 bases, with 13 bases left between them. The CDR3 loop is CASSLTLRAGELFF. The CDR3 DNA reads TGTGCCAGCAGCCTCACGTTGCGGGCCGGGGAGCTGTTTTTT.

The chain has TRBV7-9 and TRBJ2-5, with D possibly matching TRBD1 (6 bases). The CDR3 contains 15 residues. Trimming took off 1 base at V and 6 bases at J, with 15 bases between the two ends. Germline V gene sequence: CDR1 SEHNR, CDR2 FQNEAQ (reference sequence). The chain's CDR3 is CASSLGGLVWKTQYF. The CDR3 bases are TGTGCCAGCAGCTTAGGGGGGCTGGTGTGGAAGACCCAGTACTTC.

This clonotype was seen more than once but under ten times. The V gene is TRBV13, the J gene TRBJ2-7, with a weak D call TRBD1 (6 bases). With 1 base removed from V and 3 bases from J, the gap between germline ends came to 10 bases. The CDR3 extends over 14 amino acids. CDR1 is PRHDT and CDR2 is FYEKMQ in the germline V gene (reference sequence). The CDR3 region is CASSLEARGYEQYF. The CDR3 DNA is TGTGCCAGCAGCTTAGAGGCCAGGGGCTACGAGCAGTACTTC. The full variable domain, with the rest looked up from reference TRBV13 and TRBJ2-7, is AAGVIQSPRHLIKEKRETATLKCYPIPRHDTVYWYQQGPGQDPQFLISFYEKMQSDKGSIPDRFSAQQFSDYHSELNMSSLELGDSALYFCASSLEARGYEQYFGPGTRLTVT.

The V call is TRBV7-8, the J call TRBJ2-7; D ambiguous. V dropped 8 bases and J dropped 3 bases, with 17 bases sitting between them. From germline, CDR1 is SGHVS and CDR2 FQNEAQ. The CDR3 covers 14 residues. The CDR3 region is CASRVKAPLYEQYV. In DNA, the CDR3 is TGTGCCAGCCGGGTCAAGGCCCCCCTCTACGAGCAGTACGTC.

This clonotype was found a few times. The chain joins TRBV2 to TRBJ2-1; D call uncertain. Germline V CDR1 and CDR2: SNHLY, FYNNEI. This CDR3 comprises 13 residues. V was trimmed by 5 bases and J by 8 bases, leaving 13 bases between them. The CDR3 loop reads CASSPKLTYEQFF. The CDR3 nucleotides read TGTGCCAGCAGTCCCAAGTTAACGTATGAGCAGTTCTTC.

This clonotype was picked up one time. The chain recombines TRBV5-1 with TRBJ1-1; D is unclear. This CDR3 spans 14 amino acids. Germline V gene sequence: CDR1 SGHRS, CDR2 YFSETQ. The V and J ends lost 3 bases and 1 base respectively, with 10 bases between them. The CDR3 loop is CASSSLRGNTEAFF. The DNA of the CDR3 is TGCGCCAGCAGCTCTCTCCGGGGGAACACTGAAGCTTTCTTT.

This clonotype was seen repeatedly, ten times or more. This sequence joins TRBV7-9 and TRBJ2-7; 8 bases agree with TRBD2. Germline V lookup: CDR1 SEHNR, CDR2 FQNEAQ (reference sequence). CDR3 size: 15 residues. V was pared by 5 bases and J by 3 bases, with 9 bases of the junction left unmatched. The CDR3 spells CASSPSGLLDYEQYV. In DNA form, the CDR3 reads TGTGCCAGCAGCCCTAGCGGGTTGCTAGACTACGAGCAGTACGTC.

The rearrangement uses TRBV9 and TRBJ2-1, with D tentatively TRBD2 (5 bases). This CDR3 contains 15 residues. Trimming removed 0 bases at V and 8 bases at J, with 15 bases between. CDR1 is SGDLS and CDR2 is YYNGEE in the germline V gene. The CDR3 nucleotides read TGTGCCAGCAGCGTAGAGGGCCGGGGATGGGATGAGCAGTTCTTC. Translated: CASSVEGRGWDEQFF.

The rearrangement uses TRBV29-1 and TRBJ2-2; unclear D gene. The germline gives CDR1 SQVTM, CDR2 ANQGSEA. Between the trimmed V and J ends, which lost 3 bases and 1 base, there was a span of 6 bases. The CDR3 sequence is 13 residues long. Here the CDR3 DNA reads TGCAGCGTTGAGTTGGGGAACACCGGGGAGCTGTTTTTT. As protein: CSVELGNTGELFF.

This clonotype has only a few counts. J is TRBJ2-3 and V is TRBV12-3 or TRBV12-4; weak D call: TRBD2 (6 bases). The length of the CDR3 is 15 residues. Deletions cut 4 bases from V and 4 bases from J, with 15 bases between. CDR3 coding DNA: TGTGCCAGCAGTTCCCGGACTAAAGAATCAGATACGCAGTATTTT. It encodes CASSSRTKESDTQYF.

This clonotype was found many times. The chain links TRBV7-2 to TRBJ1-1, with D perhaps TRBD1 (6 bases). The CDR3 contains 14 residues. CDR1 and CDR2 (germline): SGHTA, FQGNSA. Trimming pared 1 base from V and 4 bases from J, leaving 10 bases between. DNA for the CDR3: TGTGCCAGCAGCTTAGATGGGGGCAGCACTGAAGCTTTCTTT. Protein sequence: CASSLDGGSTEAFF.

The chain links TRBV5-5 to TRBJ2-5; 8 positions agree with TRBD1. Per the germline V gene, CDR1 is SGHKS and CDR2 is YYEKEE (reference sequence). V was pared by 3 bases and J by 13 bases, with 8 bases of the junction left unmatched. The CDR3 extends over 12 amino acids. In DNA, the CDR3 is TGTGCCAGCAGCTCGGACAGGGAAAAGTGGTACTTC. Translated: CASSSDREKWYF.

In its sample, this clonotype was seen a few times. The V gene is TRBV24-1, the J gene TRBJ1-2; TRBD1 aligns across 7 bases. V was pared by 3 bases and J by 4 bases, with 7 bases of the junction left unmatched. Looked up from germline, CDR1 is KGHDR and CDR2 is SFDVKD. This CDR3 has 15 amino acids. The DNA of the CDR3 is TGTGCCACCAGTGATCCGCAGGGGGAGGGCTATGGCTACACCTTC. It codes for CATSDPQGEGYGYTF.

This clonotype was detected a few times. The CDR3 protein is CASSDTQGAETQYF. CDR3 DNA sequence: TGCGCCAGCAGCGACACCCAGGGCGCAGAGACCCAGTACTTC. The J gene is TRBJ2-5, the V gene TRBV5-1, with TRBD1 as a possible D gene (5 bases). Trimming stripped 4 bases from V and 4 bases from J, with 14 bases between. Germline lookup yields CDR1 SGHRS and CDR2 YFSETQ. The length of the CDR3 is 14 residues. The entire variable domain, with the rest obtained from reference TRBV5-1 and TRBJ2-5, is as follows: KAGVTQTPRYLIKTRGQQVTLSCSPISGHRSVSWYQQTPGQGLQFLFEYFSETQRNKGNFPGRFSGRQFSNSRSEMNVSTLELGDSALYLCASSDTQGAETQYFGPGTRLLVL.